Listed below are T cell receptor beta chains from one sample, sequenced in a study of T cell responses to AZD1222 COVID-19 vaccine. Produced via immunoSEQ multiplex PCR; TCRdb's table is partial and in-frame only. The sample holds about 94,000 clones, around nine tenths seen once. The material sequenced was peripheral blood, taken 28 days after the second AZD1222 dose. Source of these receptors: an adult who received the AZD1222 COVID-19 vaccine. Both conserved end residues are part of each CDR3. D genes are given only for firm matches. Size values are once, few and many counts, or a class for expanded clones, and some rows have none.

V,D,size,J,DNA,CDR3
TRBV7-8,-,-,TRBJ2-5,TGTGCCAGCAGCTCTTCAGGGGCTATGTGGGAGACCCAGTACTTC,CASSSSGAMWETQYF
TRBV6-2/TRBV6-3,TRBD1,few,TRBJ2-1,TGTGCCAGCAGTTACCCGGACAGGCCCCTCACGAAAAACAATGAGCAGTTCTTC,CASSYPDRPLTKNNEQFF
TRBV5-4,-,-,TRBJ1-3,TGTGCCAGCAGCTTGGCTGAACGTCGGGGCTCTGGAAACACCATATATTTT,CASSLAERRGSGNTIYF
TRBV18,TRBD1,-,TRBJ1-3,TGTGCCAGCTCAGCGCGGGCCCGAGGACAGGGGAGAGGAAACACCATATATTTT,CASSARARGQGRGNTIYF
TRBV29-1,-,-,TRBJ1-2,TGCAGCGTTGAAGATATATCCACTTCCGGCGACTATGGCTACACCTTC,CSVEDISTSGDYGYTF
TRBV6-2/TRBV6-3,-,-,TRBJ1-1,TGTGCCAGCAGTTATGGAGACCCCATCACTGAAGCTTTCTTT,CASSYGDPITEAFF
TRBV4-1,-,-,TRBJ2-5,TGCGCCAGCAGCCTTCCTCGAGGGGGTGGGGAAGAGACCCAGTACTTC,CASSLPRGGGEETQYF
TRBV7-9,TRBD1,once,TRBJ2-1,TGTGCCAGCGGTAGGGGACAGTTTAATGAGCAGTTCTTC,CASGRGQFNEQFF
TRBV5-4,-,-,TRBJ1-3,TGTGCCAGCAGCTGGGAGGGGGACCTTTCTGGAAACACCATATATTTT,CASSWEGDLSGNTIYF
TRBV7-9,-,few,TRBJ2-7,TGTGCCAGCAGCTTAAGTATGGGTACATTGCGGTACGAGCAGTACTTC,CASSLSMGTLRYEQYF
TRBV7-8,TRBD1,-,TRBJ1-1,TGTGCCAGCAGCTCGGACAGGGGACAGGGCACTGAAGCTTTCTTT,CASSSDRGQGTEAFF
TRBV19,-,once,TRBJ1-5,TGTGCCAGTAGTTCTAGGGCCCGTGGGGGCCACAATCAGCCCCAGCATTTT,CASSSRARGGHNQPQHF
TRBV6-5,-,-,TRBJ2-7,TGTGCCAGCGCGCACTACGAGCAGTACTTC,CASAHYEQYF
TRBV6-6,TRBD1,-,TRBJ1-2,TGTGCCAGCAGTTACCAGACAGGGCAAGATGACTACACCTTC,CASSYQTGQDDYTF
TRBV2,TRBD2,-,TRBJ2-2,TGTGCCAGAGGCTTGGGGGAGGGCCCCACCGGGGAGCTGTTTTTT,CARGLGEGPTGELFF
TRBV24-1,TRBD2,-,TRBJ2-5,TGTGCCACCAGTGATTTAAAACGGGAGGGCCCAAAATTCGAAGAGACCCAGTACTTC,CATSDLKREGPKFEETQYF
TRBV28,TRBD1,-,TRBJ1-1,TGTGCCAGCAGTCATCCTAATCCGGGACAGGGGAAGAACACTGAAGCTTTCTTT,CASSHPNPGQGKNTEAFF
TRBV30,-,-,TRBJ1-5,TGTGCCTGGAGCAAGGACAGTTACAATCAGCCCCAGCATTTT,CAWSKDSYNQPQHF
TRBV30,-,-,TRBJ2-1,TGTGCCTGGAGCCGCCGGGACACGTACAATGAGCAGTTCTTC,CAWSRRDTYNEQFF
TRBV11-3,-,few,TRBJ1-5,TGTGCCAGCAGCTTGAGTGGCGATCAGCCCCAGCATTTT,CASSLSGDQPQHF
TRBV6-5,-,-,TRBJ1-2,TGTGCCAGCAGTTCTGGACAGACGATAGCTAACTATGGCTACACCTTC,CASSSGQTIANYGYTF
TRBV6-5,-,-,TRBJ1-1,TGTGCCAGTTCCCAGGGGCAGGTGGGGACTGAAGCTTTCTTT,CASSQGQVGTEAFF
TRBV5-1,-,-,TRBJ2-3,TGCGCCAGCAGCTCCCTGGACAACACAGATACGCAGTATTTT,CASSSLDNTDTQYF
TRBV11-3,-,-,TRBJ2-7,TGTGCCAGCAGCTTAGAGCGGGCTTCCTACGAGCAGTACTTC,CASSLERASYEQYF
TRBV4-3,-,-,TRBJ1-2,TGCGCCAGCAGCCTATCAATTCGGCAGAACTATGGCTACACCTTC,CASSLSIRQNYGYTF
TRBV7-2,TRBD2,-,TRBJ2-2,TGTGCCAGCAGCTTCCCCCCGACGAGTCCTAGCGGGAGAGGGGAGCTGTTTTTT,CASSFPPTSPSGRGELFF
TRBV6-5,TRBD1,-,TRBJ1-1,TGTGCCAGCAGCCGACAGGGGGTATACACTGAAGCTTTCTTT,CASSRQGVYTEAFF